These 15 T cell receptor beta chains were all obtained from the same sample, sequenced in a study of beta chain features in type 1 diabetes. Findings and caveats of the study: The study found moderately but significantly shorter TCRB CDR3s in all four CD4+ subsets of Type 1 diabetes patients.

What was sequenced were expressed TCRB transcripts, since all of the isolated RNA had been reverse transcribed. TCRdb's copy holds only in-frame clones and misses some; the assay was immunoSEQ multiplex PCR. The sample consists of roughly 730,000 clones, around 15% of them appearing once. No antigen has been identified for these receptors. Input material: naive CD4+ T cells from blood. The receptors come from a young man with type 1 diabetes.

The sample holds a few counts of this clone. The chain is built from TRBV6-6 and TRBJ2-7; D gene uncertain. The V gene's germline CDR1 is MNHNY and CDR2 SVGAGI (reference sequence). The V end lost 4 bases, the J end lost 3 bases, and 4 bases lay between the germline ends. The CDR3 runs to 11 residues. CDR3: CASSSYYEQYF. Written as DNA, the CDR3 is TGTGCCAGCAGTTCCTACTACGAGCAGTACTTC.

The chain recombines TRBV25-1 with TRBJ2-5; 9 nucleotides align to TRBD2. Germline loops: CDR1 MGHDK, CDR2 SYGVNS. The CDR3 totals 14 residues. V dropped 6 bases and J dropped 5; count of bases not matched to a gene: 7. The CDR3 reads CASSKASGEETQYF. CDR3 DNA: TGTGCCAGCAGCAAGGCTAGCGGGGAGGAGACCCAGTACTTC. Combining the CDR3 with reference TRBV25-1 and TRBJ2-5 gives the whole variable domain EADIYQTPRYLVIGTGKKITLECSQTMGHDKMYWYQQDPGMELHLIHYSYGVNSTEKGDLSSESTVSRIRTEHFPLTLESARPSHTSQYLCASSKASGEETQYFGPGTRLLVL.

The V and J genes are TRBV4-1 and TRBJ2-3, with D unclear. The V gene lost 3 bases and the J gene lost 0 bases, with 7 bases spanning the gap. The germline gives CDR1 MGHRA, CDR2 YSYEKL. The CDR3 sequence is 14 residues long. DNA for the CDR3: TGCGCCAGCAGCCATTCTCTGAGCACAGATACGCAGTATTTT. Its protein product is CASSHSLSTDTQYF.

This clone was detected a few times. This chain links TRBV28 with TRBJ2-2; D uncertain. Germline V lookup: CDR1 MDHEN, CDR2 SYDVKM. The CDR3 sequence is 13 residues long. V lost 6 bases to trimming and J lost 1 base, with 6 bases between them. The CDR3 nucleotides read TGTGCCAGCAGCTCCCGGAACACCGGGGAGCTGTTTTTT. It encodes CASSSRNTGELFF.

The J gene is TRBJ2-5, the V gene TRBV29-1, with D perhaps TRBD1 (5 bases). V lost 6 bases, J lost 2 bases, and 13 bases lay in between. This CDR3 contains 13 residues. The V gene's germline CDR1 is SQVTM and CDR2 ANQGSEA. The CDR3 DNA sequence: TGCAGCGTCGGAAGGGGCCTACAAGAGACCCAGTACTTC. Amino acids: CSVGRGLQETQYF.

This clone has only a few counts. The chain carries TRBV5-1 and TRBJ2-7, with D maybe TRBD2 (5 bases). The germline CDR1 and CDR2 sequences are SGHRS and YFSETQ. Trimming cost V 7 bases and J 0 bases, with 14 bases left between them. The CDR3 covers 14 residues. CDR3 DNA sequence: TGCGCCAGCGCGGGCGCGTTTGCCTCCTACGAGCAGTACTTC. The encoded protein is CASAGAFASYEQYF.

This clone was picked up a small number of times. CDR3 amino acids: CASSPKGGGAHEQFF. In nucleotides, the CDR3 is TGTGCCAGCAGCCCCAAAGGCGGGGGGGCCCATGAGCAGTTCTTC. The rearrangement links TRBV5-4 to TRBJ2-1; 9 nucleotides agree with TRBD2. J was trimmed by 8 bases and V by 4 bases; bases with no gene match: 10. This CDR3 is built from 15 residues. CDR1 and CDR2 from the germline V gene are SGHNT and YYREEE (reference sequence).

This clone was observed a few times. V usage is TRBV28 and J usage is TRBJ1-1, with TRBD1 identical over 7 bases. The germline V gene has CDR1 MDHEN and CDR2 SYDVKM. The CDR3 covers 15 residues. Trimming removed 4 bases from V and 5 bases from J; junction bases left unmatched: 10. CDR3 nucleotide sequence: TGTGCCAGCAGTTCCACAGGGGAGGGGGAAACTGAAGCTTTCTTT. It encodes CASSSTGEGETEAFF.

This clone was seen a handful of times. The chain links TRBV25-1 to TRBJ1-5; possibly TRBD1 for D (5 bases). The germline V gene has CDR1 MGHDK and CDR2 SYGVNS. This CDR3 comprises 14 residues. The germline V and J ends were trimmed by 6 bases and 2 bases, with 11 bases remaining between them. CDR3 nucleotides: TGTGCCAGCAGAGGGGCAGGCGGCAATCAGCCCCAGCATTTT. Encoded protein: CASRGAGGNQPQHF.

This chain joins TRBV30 and TRBJ1-2; tentative D call: TRBD1 (6 bases). The CDR3 extends over 17 amino acids. Germline loops: CDR1 GTSNPN, CDR2 SVGIG (reference sequence). Trimming cost V 0 bases and J 2 bases, with 19 bases left between them. CDR3 sequence (DNA): TGTGCCTGGAGTGTACAACAGGGTTTCCTTCAGAACTATGGCTACACCTTC. Translated, it gives CAWSVQQGFLQNYGYTF.

The CDR3 here is CASRETGTSSYEQYF. CDR3 DNA: TGTGCCAGCAGGGAAACAGGGACTTCCTCCTACGAGCAGTACTTC. V is TRBV6-5 and J is TRBJ2-7; TRBD1 or TRBD2 may be the D gene (6 bases each). Trimming took off 6 bases at V and 0 bases at J, with 15 bases between the two ends. The CDR3 is made up of 15 amino acids. CDR1 MNHEY and CDR2 SVGAGI come from the germline V gene.

This clone was seen more than once but under ten times. One end of the junction does not line up with germline, which may come from a read error. The chain is built from TRBV7-9 and TRBJ2-2; 8 bases map to TRBD1. CDR1 is SEHNR, CDR2 FQNEAQ, per germline (reference sequence). The CDR3 spans 16 residues. CDR3 region: CASRPDRATNNGELFF. As DNA, the CDR3 is TGTGCCAGCAGACCGGACAGGGCCACGAACAACGGGGAGCTGTTTTTT.

This clone appeared a few times. V is TRBV23-1 and J is TRBJ2-7; D could derive from TRBD1 or TRBD2 (5 bases each). TRBV23-1 is treated as an ORF (open reading frame) with a function not yet certain. V lost 4 bases to trimming and J lost 2 bases, with 9 bases between them. The CDR3 runs 13 residues. The CDR3 sequence is CASSPGQPYEQYF. For the CDR3, the DNA is TGCGCCAGCAGTCCGGGGCAGCCCTACGAGCAGTACTTC.

This clone turned up a few times. This chain joins TRBV29-1 and TRBJ2-2; D uncertain. Germline values: CDR1 SQVTM, CDR2 ANQGSEA. The CDR3 spans 12 residues. The V end was cut by 5 bases, the J end by 1 base, with 5 bases between. CDR3 sequence: CSVLRNTGELFF. The CDR3 nucleotides are TGCAGCGTTCTCAGGAACACCGGGGAGCTGTTTTTT.

In regard to this clone: Other DNA sequences of this sample code for an identical CDR3. This sequence joins TRBV18 and TRBJ2-7; tentatively, D is TRBD2 (6 bases). CDR1 and CDR2 (germline): KGHSH, LQKENI. Deletions cut 2 bases from V and 7 bases from J, with 9 bases between. This CDR3 is 12 amino acids long. The CDR3 is CASSPGGAEQYF. The CDR3 DNA follows: TGTGCCAGCTCACCAGGAGGGGCGGAGCAGTACTTC.